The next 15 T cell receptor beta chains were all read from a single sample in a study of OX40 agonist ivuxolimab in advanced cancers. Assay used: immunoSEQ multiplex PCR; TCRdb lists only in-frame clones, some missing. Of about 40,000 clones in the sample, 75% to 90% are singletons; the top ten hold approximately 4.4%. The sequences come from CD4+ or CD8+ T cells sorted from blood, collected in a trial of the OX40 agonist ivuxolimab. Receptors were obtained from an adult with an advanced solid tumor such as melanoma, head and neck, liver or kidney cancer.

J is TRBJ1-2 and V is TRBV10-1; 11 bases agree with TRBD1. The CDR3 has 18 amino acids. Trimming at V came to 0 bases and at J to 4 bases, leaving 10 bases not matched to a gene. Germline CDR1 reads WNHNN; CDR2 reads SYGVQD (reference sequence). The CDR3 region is CASSESGTGGLVGYGYTF. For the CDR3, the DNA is TGCGCCAGCAGTGAGTCGGGGACAGGGGGACTGGTGGGCTATGGCTACACCTTC.

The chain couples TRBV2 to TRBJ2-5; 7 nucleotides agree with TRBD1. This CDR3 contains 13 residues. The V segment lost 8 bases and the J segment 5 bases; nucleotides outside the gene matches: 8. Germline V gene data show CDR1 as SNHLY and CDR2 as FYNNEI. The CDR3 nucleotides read TGTGCCAGCGGATTCGAGACAGGGGAGACCCAGTACTTC. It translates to CASGFETGETQYF.

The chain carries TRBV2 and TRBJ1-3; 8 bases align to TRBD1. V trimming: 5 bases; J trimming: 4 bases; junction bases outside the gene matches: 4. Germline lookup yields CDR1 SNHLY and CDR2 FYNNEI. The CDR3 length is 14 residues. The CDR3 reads CASSIDRGGNTIYF. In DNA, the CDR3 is TGTGCCAGCAGTATCGACAGGGGAGGAAACACCATATATTTT.

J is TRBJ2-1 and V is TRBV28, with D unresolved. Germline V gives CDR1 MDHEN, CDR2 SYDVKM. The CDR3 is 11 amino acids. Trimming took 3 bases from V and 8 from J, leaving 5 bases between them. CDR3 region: CASSLGYEQFF. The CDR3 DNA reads TGTGCCAGCAGTTTGGGTTATGAGCAGTTCTTC. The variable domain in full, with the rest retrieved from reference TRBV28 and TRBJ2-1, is DVKVTQSSRYLVKRTGEKVFLECVQDMDHENMFWYRQDPGLGLRLIYFSYDVKMKEKGDIPEGYSVSREKKERFSLILESASTNQTSMYLCASSLGYEQFFGPGTRLTVL.

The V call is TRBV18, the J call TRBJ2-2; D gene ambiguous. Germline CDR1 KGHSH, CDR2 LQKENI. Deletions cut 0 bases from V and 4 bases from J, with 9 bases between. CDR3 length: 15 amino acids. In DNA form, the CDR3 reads TGTGCCAGCTCACCACCGAGAGGTTTCACCGGGGAGCTGTTTTTT. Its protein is CASSPPRGFTGELFF.

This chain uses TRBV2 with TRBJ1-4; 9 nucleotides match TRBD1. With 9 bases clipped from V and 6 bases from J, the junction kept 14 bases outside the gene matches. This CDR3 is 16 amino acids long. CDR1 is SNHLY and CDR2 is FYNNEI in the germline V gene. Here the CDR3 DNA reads TGTGCCAGTAATCGTGCCCAACAGGGGGCCTATGAAAAACTGTTTTTT. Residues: CASNRAQQGAYEKLFF.

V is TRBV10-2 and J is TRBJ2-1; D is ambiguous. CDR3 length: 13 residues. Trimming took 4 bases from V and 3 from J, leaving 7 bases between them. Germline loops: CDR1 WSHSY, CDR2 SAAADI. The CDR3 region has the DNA TGCGCCAGCAGTGGGCAGCTCTACAATGAGCAGTTCTTC. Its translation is CASSGQLYNEQFF.

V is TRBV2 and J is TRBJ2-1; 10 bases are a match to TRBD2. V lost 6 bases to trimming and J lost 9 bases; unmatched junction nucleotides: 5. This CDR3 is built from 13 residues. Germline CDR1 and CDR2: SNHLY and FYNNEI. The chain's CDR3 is CASRVAGGIEQFF. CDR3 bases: TGTGCCAGCAGGGTAGCGGGAGGCATTGAGCAGTTCTTC. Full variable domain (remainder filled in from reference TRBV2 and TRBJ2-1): EPEVTQTPSHQVTQMGQEVILRCVPISNHLYFYWYRQILGQKVEFLVSFYNNEISEKSEIFDDQFSVERPDGSNFTLKIRSTKLEDSAMYFCASRVAGGIEQFFGPGTRLTVL.

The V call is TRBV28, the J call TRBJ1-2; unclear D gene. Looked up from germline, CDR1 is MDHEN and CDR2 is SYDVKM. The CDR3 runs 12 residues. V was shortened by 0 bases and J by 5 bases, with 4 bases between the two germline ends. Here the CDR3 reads CASSLWEYGYTF. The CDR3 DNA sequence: TGTGCCAGCAGTTTATGGGAATATGGCTACACCTTC.

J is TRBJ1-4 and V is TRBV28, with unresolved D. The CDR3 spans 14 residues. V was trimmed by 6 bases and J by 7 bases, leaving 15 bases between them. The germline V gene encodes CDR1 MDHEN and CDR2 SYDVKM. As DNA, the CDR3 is TGTGCCAGCAGGGATAGCGCCTTGGGTGAAAAACTGTTTTTT. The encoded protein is CASRDSALGEKLFF.

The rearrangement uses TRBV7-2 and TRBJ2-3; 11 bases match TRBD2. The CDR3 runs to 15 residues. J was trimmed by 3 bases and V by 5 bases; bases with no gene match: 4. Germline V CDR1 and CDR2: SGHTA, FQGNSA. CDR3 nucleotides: TGTGCCAGCAGCCAACTAGCGGGAGAGACAGATACGCAGTATTTT. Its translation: CASSQLAGETDTQYF.

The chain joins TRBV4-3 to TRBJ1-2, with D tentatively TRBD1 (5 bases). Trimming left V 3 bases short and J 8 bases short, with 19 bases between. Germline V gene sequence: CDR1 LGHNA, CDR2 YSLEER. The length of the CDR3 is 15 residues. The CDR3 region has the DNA TGCGCCAGCAGCCAGGGACTTCAGGGAGCTAGAGGCTACACCTTC. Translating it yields CASSQGLQGARGYTF.

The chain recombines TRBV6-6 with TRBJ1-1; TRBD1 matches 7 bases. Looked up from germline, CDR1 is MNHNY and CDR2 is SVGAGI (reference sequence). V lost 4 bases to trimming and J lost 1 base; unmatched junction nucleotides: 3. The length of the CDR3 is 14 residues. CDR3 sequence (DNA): TGTGCCAGCAGTTCAGGGGGGACGAACACTGAAGCTTTCTTT. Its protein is CASSSGGTNTEAFF.

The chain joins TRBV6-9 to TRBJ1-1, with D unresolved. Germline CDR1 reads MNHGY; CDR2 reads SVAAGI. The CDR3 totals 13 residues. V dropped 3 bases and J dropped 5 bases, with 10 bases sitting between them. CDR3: CASSYGVRTEAFF. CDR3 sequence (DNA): TGTGCCAGCAGTTACGGGGTACGGACTGAAGCTTTCTTT.

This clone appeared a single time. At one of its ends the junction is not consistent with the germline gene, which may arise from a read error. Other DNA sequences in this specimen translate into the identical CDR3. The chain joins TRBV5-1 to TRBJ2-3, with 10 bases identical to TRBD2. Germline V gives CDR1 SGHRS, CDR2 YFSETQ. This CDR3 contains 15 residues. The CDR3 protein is CASSSLAGATDTQYF. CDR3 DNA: TGTGCCAGCAGTTCTCTAGCGGGAGCTACAGATACGCAGTATTTT.